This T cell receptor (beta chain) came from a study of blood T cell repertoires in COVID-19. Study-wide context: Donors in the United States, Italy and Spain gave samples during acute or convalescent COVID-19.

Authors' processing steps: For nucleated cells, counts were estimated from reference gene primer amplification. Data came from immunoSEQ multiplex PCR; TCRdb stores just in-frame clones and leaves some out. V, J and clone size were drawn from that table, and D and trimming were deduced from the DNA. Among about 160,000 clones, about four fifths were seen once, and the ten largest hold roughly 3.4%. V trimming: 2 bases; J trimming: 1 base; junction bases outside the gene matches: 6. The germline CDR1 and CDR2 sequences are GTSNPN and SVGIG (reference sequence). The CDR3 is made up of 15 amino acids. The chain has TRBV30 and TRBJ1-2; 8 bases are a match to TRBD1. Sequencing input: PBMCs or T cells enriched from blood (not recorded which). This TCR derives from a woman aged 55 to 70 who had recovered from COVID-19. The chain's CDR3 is CAWSLDRGYNYGYTF. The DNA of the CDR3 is TGTGCCTGGAGTCTCGACAGGGGCTATAACTATGGCTACACCTTC.